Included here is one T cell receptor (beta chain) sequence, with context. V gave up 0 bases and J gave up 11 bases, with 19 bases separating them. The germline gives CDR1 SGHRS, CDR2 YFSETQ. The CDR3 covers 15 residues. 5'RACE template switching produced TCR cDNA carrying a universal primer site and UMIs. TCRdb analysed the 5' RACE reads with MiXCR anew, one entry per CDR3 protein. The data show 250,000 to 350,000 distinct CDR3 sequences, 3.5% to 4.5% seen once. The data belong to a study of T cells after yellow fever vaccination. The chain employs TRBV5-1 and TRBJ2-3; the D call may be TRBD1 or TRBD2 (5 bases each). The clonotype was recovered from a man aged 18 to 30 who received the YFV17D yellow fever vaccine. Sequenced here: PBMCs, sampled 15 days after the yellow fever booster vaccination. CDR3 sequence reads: CASSLAGRFEYGQYF. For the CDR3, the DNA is TGCGCCAGCAGCTTGGCGGGACGGTTCGAATATGGGCAGTATTTT.